The T cell receptor beta chain under discussion was sequenced for a study of CD8 T cells in ankylosing spondylitis. The study, taken as a whole, reports: Clones linked to disease were reported to show significant enrichment in matched ankylosing spondylitis synovial fluid. Within ankylosing spondylitis blood, a TCR beta motif made up of seven to nine highly homologous variants appeared to be characteristic.

5'-RACE, quantitative and with molecular barcodes, yielded the TCR beta libraries. MiXCR, run by TCRdb on the 5' RACE reads, gives a single entry per CDR3 protein. In the table there are roughly 470,000 distinct CDR3 sequences, roughly 26% of which are singletons. The CDR3 sequence is 14 residues long. Germline V gives CDR1 SGHRS, CDR2 YFSETQ. V shed 4 bases and J 8 bases; nucleotides not matched to a gene: 8. This clonotype was counted between two and nine times. The antigen remains undetermined. The TCR comes from a male donor with ankylosing spondylitis. The J gene is TRBJ2-1, the V gene TRBV5-1; 8 bases map to TRBD1. The sample taken for sequencing was blood, either unsorted or a sorted T cell fraction (not recorded which). The CDR3 loop reads CASSPQGAGDEQFF. In DNA, the CDR3 is TGCGCCAGCAGCCCTCAGGGGGCTGGGGATGAGCAGTTCTTC. The full variable domain, its missing parts supplied by reference TRBV5-1 and TRBJ2-1, is KAGVTQTPRYLIKTRGQQVTLSCSPISGHRSVSWYQQTPGQGLQFLFEYFSETQRNKGNFPGRFSGRQFSNSRSEMNVSTLELGDSALYLCASSPQGAGDEQFFGPGTRLTVL.